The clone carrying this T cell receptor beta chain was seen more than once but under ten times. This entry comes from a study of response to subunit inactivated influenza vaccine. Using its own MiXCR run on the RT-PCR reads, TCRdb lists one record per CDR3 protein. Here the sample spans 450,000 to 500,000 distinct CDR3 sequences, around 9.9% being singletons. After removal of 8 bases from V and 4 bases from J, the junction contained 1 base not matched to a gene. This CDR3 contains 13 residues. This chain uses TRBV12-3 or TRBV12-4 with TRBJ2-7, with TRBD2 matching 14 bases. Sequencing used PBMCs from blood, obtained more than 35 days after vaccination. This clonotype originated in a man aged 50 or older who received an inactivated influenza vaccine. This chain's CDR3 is CASGLAGGYEQYF. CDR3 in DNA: TGTGCCAGCGGACTAGCGGGGGGTTACGAGCAGTACTTC.